The rows below give T cell receptor beta chains drawn from one sample of a study of blood T cell repertoires in COVID-19. Sequenced by immunoSEQ multiplex PCR; TCRdb stores in-frame clones only, minus some. The sample includes some 260,000 clones, about 88% of them seen just once. The sample taken for sequencing was peripheral blood. Source of these receptors: a woman between 40 and 50 years old who had recovered from COVID-19. CDR3s include the opening cysteine and the closing phenylalanine or tryptophan. A D gene is named only where the DNA matches it firmly. Size tells how often a clone was seen (once, few, many) or the class of an expanded clone, and some rows leave it out.

J	V	size	D	CDR3	DNA
TRBJ1-2	TRBV19	NA	NA	CASTPQGHYGYTF	TGTGCCAGTACCCCACAGGGCCACTATGGCTACACCTTC
TRBJ1-5	TRBV27	once	NA	CASSSPGQPQHF	TGTGCCAGCAGTTCCCCCGGGCAGCCCCAGCATTTT
TRBJ1-1	TRBV19	NA	TRBD1	CASSPRDRVTEAFF	TGTGCCAGTAGTCCACGGGACAGGGTGACTGAAGCTTTCTTT
TRBJ2-1	TRBV7-2	NA	NA	CASSPVGNEQFF	TGTGCCAGCAGCCCCGTCGGTAATGAGCAGTTCTTC
TRBJ1-5	TRBV28	few	NA	CASSLRWVGVNQPQHF	TGTGCCAGCAGTTTACGGTGGGTAGGGGTCAATCAGCCCCAGCATTTT
TRBJ1-1	TRBV7-2	NA	NA	CASSLAPGMGTEAFF	TGTGCCAGCAGCTTAGCTCCAGGGATGGGCACTGAAGCTTTCTTT
TRBJ1-1	TRBV29-1	NA	NA	CSVEDRGSEAFF	TGCAGCGTTGAAGATCGTGGGTCGGAGGCTTTCTTT
TRBJ1-1	TRBV21-1	NA	NA	CASSRGQGGSGTEAFF	TGTGCCAGCAGCAGGGGACAGGGGGGTTCGGGCACTGAAGCTTTCTTT
TRBJ1-4	TRBV30	NA	NA	CAWEGSEGKLFF	TGTGCCTGGGAGGGGTCGGAGGGGAAACTGTTTTTT
TRBJ2-5	TRBV7-2	NA	NA	CASSLYGGENVETQYF	TGTGCCAGCAGCTTATACGGCGGGGAGAACGTAGAGACCCAGTACTTC
TRBJ2-2	TRBV5-5	NA	TRBD1	CASSPSTGGYGELFF	TGTGCCAGCAGCCCATCGACAGGGGGTTACGGGGAGCTGTTTTTT
TRBJ1-2	TRBV3-1/TRBV3-2	once	NA	CASSQDIRKPNYGYTF	TGTGCCAGCAGCCAAGATATCCGCAAGCCTAACTATGGCTACACCTTC
TRBJ2-4	TRBV19	once	NA	CASRPQGNIQYF	TGTGCCAGTAGGCCCCAGGGGAACATTCAGTACTTC
TRBJ1-2	TRBV7-3	NA	TRBD1	CASSHTGTAYGYTF	TGTGCCAGCAGCCACACCGGGACAGCCTATGGCTACACCTTC
TRBJ2-1	TRBV19	NA	NA	CASSKDPSGSYNEQFF	TGTGCCAGTAGTAAGGACCCCAGCGGGTCCTACAATGAGCAGTTCTTC
TRBJ2-3	TRBV4-3	NA	TRBD2	CASSHLKAGLAGVADTQYF	TGCGCCAGCAGCCACCTCAAGGCGGGTCTAGCGGGAGTCGCAGATACGCAGTATTTT
TRBJ2-3	TRBV18	NA	NA	CASHAGGTTSTDTQYF	TGTGCCAGCCACGCGGGCGGGACGACTAGCACAGATACGCAGTATTTT
TRBJ1-1	TRBV18	NA	NA	CASSPPTTEAFF	TGTGCCAGCTCACCCCCTACCACTGAAGCTTTCTTT
TRBJ1-2	TRBV11-2	NA	NA	CASSPQPTGPHGYTF	TGTGCCAGCAGCCCGCAACCGACAGGTCCCCATGGCTACACCTTC
TRBJ2-5	TRBV25-1	NA	NA	CASGGGQTNWRETQYF	TGTGCCAGCGGGGGTGGACAGACAAATTGGAGAGAGACCCAGTACTTC
TRBJ2-3	TRBV5-6	NA	NA	CASSLAGLASDTQYF	TGTGCCAGCAGCTTGGCCGGGCTAGCGTCGGATACGCAGTATTTT
TRBJ1-2	TRBV4-3	NA	TRBD1	CASSPTRDRGRWGYTF	TGCGCCAGCAGCCCTACCCGTGACAGGGGAAGATGGGGCTACACCTTC
TRBJ2-7	TRBV28	NA	NA	CASSQGHPYEQYF	TGTGCCAGCAGCCAGGGACACCCATACGAGCAGTACTTC
TRBJ2-5	TRBV27	NA	NA	CASERIQETQYF	TGTGCCAGCGAGAGGATCCAAGAGACCCAGTACTTC
TRBJ1-1	TRBV4-3	NA	TRBD1	CASSQDPTGGYTEAFF	TGCGCCAGCAGCCAAGATCCCACAGGGGGATACACTGAAGCTTTCTTT
TRBJ2-7	TRBV29-1	NA	TRBD2	CSAPGTSGYEQYF	TGCAGCGCTCCCGGGACTAGCGGTTACGAGCAGTACTTC
TRBJ2-7	TRBV5-5	NA	NA	CASSPQTGEQYF	TGTGCCAGCAGCCCCCAAACGGGCGAGCAGTACTTC
TRBJ2-3	TRBV30	few	TRBD1	CAGDRGLSTDTQYF	TGTGCCGGAGACAGGGGCCTTAGCACAGATACGCAGTATTTT
TRBJ2-2	TRBV11-3	NA	NA	CASSGRTGELFF	TGTGCCAGCAGCGGGAGGACCGGGGAGCTGTTTTTT
TRBJ2-5	TRBV6-2/TRBV6-3	NA	TRBD2	CASSTAPAGGPRETQYF	TGTGCCAGCAGTACGGCCCCCGCGGGAGGGCCGAGGGAGACCCAGTACTTC
TRBJ1-2	TRBV4-1	once	NA	CASSQDRVRGYTF	TGCGCCAGCAGCCAAGACAGGGTCAGAGGCTACACCTTC
TRBJ2-6	TRBV6-4	NA	NA	CASSDGAESSGANVLTF	TGTGCCAGCAGTGACGGGGCGGAGAGCTCTGGGGCCAACGTCCTGACTTTC
TRBJ1-2	TRBV4-3	NA	NA	CASSQGGANYGYTF	TGCGCCAGCAGCCAAGGAGGAGCAAACTATGGCTACACCTTC
TRBJ2-7	TRBV6-6	NA	TRBD2	CASTTAGGPSYEQYF	TGTGCCAGCACAACCGCGGGAGGGCCTTCCTACGAGCAGTACTTC
TRBJ2-1	TRBV11-2	NA	NA	CASSLRDLPGNEQFF	TGTGCCAGCAGCCTACGGGACTTACCGGGCAATGAGCAGTTCTTC